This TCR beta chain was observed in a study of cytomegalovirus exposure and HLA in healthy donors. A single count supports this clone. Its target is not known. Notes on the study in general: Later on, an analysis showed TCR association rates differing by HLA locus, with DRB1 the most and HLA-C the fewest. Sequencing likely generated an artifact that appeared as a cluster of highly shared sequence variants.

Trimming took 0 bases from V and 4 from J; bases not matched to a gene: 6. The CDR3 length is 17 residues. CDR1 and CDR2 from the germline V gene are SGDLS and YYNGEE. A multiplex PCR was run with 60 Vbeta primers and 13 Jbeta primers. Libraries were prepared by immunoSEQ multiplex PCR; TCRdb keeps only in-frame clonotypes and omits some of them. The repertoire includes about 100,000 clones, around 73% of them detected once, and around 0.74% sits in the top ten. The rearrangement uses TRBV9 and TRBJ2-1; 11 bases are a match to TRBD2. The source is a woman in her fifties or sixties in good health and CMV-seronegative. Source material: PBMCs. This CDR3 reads CASSVATSGRGYNEQFF. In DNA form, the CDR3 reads TGTGCCAGCAGCGTAGCAACTAGCGGGAGAGGTTACAATGAGCAGTTCTTC.